Listed below are T cell receptor beta chains from one sample, sequenced in a study of shared clonotypes between healthy human individuals. Profiled with immunoSEQ multiplex PCR; TCRdb holds only in-frame clones, not every one. The sample lists more than 2 million clones; roughly 94% were seen once. Source material: naive CD8+ T cells sorted from blood. All receptors come from a man between 18 and 29 years old in good health. CDR3s include the opening cysteine and the closing phenylalanine or tryptophan. D genes are given only for firm matches. Where a row states a size, it is once, few, many or the class of an expanded clone; other rows omit it.

>TRBJ2-7|NA|NA|TRBV7-6
TGTGCCAGCTCGGACTCCGCTTCCTACGAGCAGTACTTC
CASSDSASYEQYF
>TRBJ2-1|TRBD2|NA|TRBV4-3
TGCGCCAGCAGCCAAGTTCCGCTAGCGGGATATATTGAGCAGTTCTTC
CASSQVPLAGYIEQFF
>TRBJ2-2|NA|NA|TRBV12-5
TGTGCTAGTGGTTTGCCGGAGCCGAACACCGGGGAGCTGTTTTTT
CASGLPEPNTGELFF
>TRBJ1-2|NA|NA|TRBV19
TGTGCCAGTAGTATTCAGGGTGGTAACTATGGCTACACCTTC
CASSIQGGNYGYTF
>TRBJ2-7|TRBD2|NA|TRBV5-4
TGTGCCAGCAGCCTACGGACTAGCGGGCACGAGCAGTACTTC
CASSLRTSGHEQYF
>TRBJ1-1|NA|NA|TRBV9
TGTGCCAGCAGCGTCGAAGGGAGGGCTGAAGCTTTCTTT
CASSVEGRAEAFF
>TRBJ2-7|NA|NA|TRBV28
TGTGCCAGCAGTTTAAGGGGAGACCCCTACGAGCAGTACTTC
CASSLRGDPYEQYF
>TRBJ2-7|TRBD2|NA|TRBV27
TGTGCCAGCAGTTTCGGGGGGGAAACTTACGAGCAGTACTTC
CASSFGGETYEQYF
>TRBJ1-1|TRBD1|NA|TRBV28
TGTGCCAGCACCCCGGGACAGTGGGATACTGAAGCTTTCTTT
CASTPGQWDTEAFF
>TRBJ2-7|NA|NA|TRBV7-9
TGTGCCAGCAGCTCTTTAGCGACAGGCCCAGGGTACGAGCAGTACTTC
CASSSLATGPGYEQYF
>TRBJ2-2|NA|NA|TRBV7-9
TGTGCCAGCAGCTTGACGGACGGGGAGCTGTTTTTT
CASSLTDGELFF
>TRBJ2-1|TRBD2|NA|TRBV4-1
TGCGCCAGCAGCCACCGACTAGCGGGTGCATTCTATGAGCAGTTCTTC
CASSHRLAGAFYEQFF
>TRBJ2-5|NA|NA|TRBV13
TGTGCCAGCAGTTCTACAGCTCAAGAGACCCAGTACTTC
CASSSTAQETQYF
>TRBJ2-7|NA|NA|TRBV28
TGTGCCAGCAGCTACTCTAGGAGCGAGCAGTACTTC
CASSYSRSEQYF
>TRBJ2-7|TRBD1|NA|TRBV11-2
TGTGCCAGCAGCCTAGGACAGGGGGTTTACGAGCAGTACTTC
CASSLGQGVYEQYF
>TRBJ2-2|TRBD1|NA|TRBV2
TGTGCCACCGACGGACAGGGGGCGCGGAACACCGGGGAGCTGTTTTTT
CATDGQGARNTGELFF
>TRBJ2-7|NA|NA|TRBV7-6
TGTGCCAGCAGCTTGGACGGATCCTACGAGCAGTACTTC
CASSLDGSYEQYF
>TRBJ1-5|NA|NA|TRBV7-2
TGTGCCAGCACCCTTACGCAGGGGAATCAGCCCCAGCATTTT
CASTLTQGNQPQHF
>TRBJ1-6|TRBD1|few|TRBV9
TGTGCCAGCAGCGTAGTGGACAGGGGTAATTCACCCCTCCACTTT
CASSVVDRGNSPLHF
>TRBJ2-7|TRBD1|NA|TRBV9
TGTGCCAGCAGCGTGGCCGGGACAGGGCGTGTCGAGCAGTACTTC
CASSVAGTGRVEQYF
>TRBJ1-3|NA|once|TRBV7-8
TGTGCCAGCAGCCCCGAAGGGAGGGGAAACACCATATATTTT
CASSPEGRGNTIYF
>TRBJ1-5|NA|NA|TRBV4-1
TGCGCCAGCAGCCAAGATACCCAGGGAAAAGAGGCCCCTCACCTTTTT
CASSQDTQGKEAPHLF
>TRBJ2-1|NA|once|TRBV13
TGTGCCAGCAGCCTGGTGGGGGACTACAATGAGCAGTTCTTC
CASSLVGDYNEQFF
>TRBJ2-1|TRBD2|NA|TRBV6-5
TGTGCCAGCAGTCCTAGCGGGGCATCCTACAATGAGCAGTTCTTC
CASSPSGASYNEQFF
>TRBJ1-6|NA|NA|TRBV7-8
TGTGCCAGCAGCCTTTTAGGCACTATCCCCCTCCACTTT
CASSLLGTIPLHF
>TRBJ2-7|TRBD1|NA|TRBV27
TGTGCCAGCAGTTTAGACGGGACAGGGTACGAGCAGTACTTC
CASSLDGTGYEQYF
>TRBJ1-1|NA|NA|TRBV7-9
TGTGCCAGCAGCTCCGATACCCTAGTCCGCTTGGGCACTGAAGCTTTCTTT
CASSSDTLVRLGTEAFF
>TRBJ2-1|TRBD2|NA|TRBV9
TGTGCCAGCAGTTTAAAAGGACTAGCGCCCAATGAGCAGTTCTTC
CASSLKGLAPNEQFF
>TRBJ2-2|NA|NA|TRBV11-1
TGTGCCAGCAGCCAGAGGCAGGGAAACACCGGGGAGCTGTTTTTT
CASSQRQGNTGELFF
>TRBJ2-2|TRBD1|NA|TRBV5-1
TGCGCCAGCAGCCCGGACCGACAGGGACGGAGTACCGGGGAGCTGTTTTTT
CASSPDRQGRSTGELFF
>TRBJ2-5|NA|NA|TRBV6-1
TGTGCCAGCAGTGAAGTTGAGGGGCCCGGGGAGACCCAGTACTTC
CASSEVEGPGETQYF
>TRBJ2-7|NA|NA|TRBV7-9
TGTGCCAGCAGCTTACAGGAAAACTCCTACGAGCAGTACTTC
CASSLQENSYEQYF
>TRBJ2-1|NA|NA|TRBV7-9
TGTGCCAGCAGCAATAGGGCGCCGGCGGACAATGAGCAGTTCTTC
CASSNRAPADNEQFF
>TRBJ2-7|NA|NA|TRBV5-1
TGCGCCAGCAGCCCACAGGGACCTACTCCCTACGAGCAGTACTTC
CASSPQGPTPYEQYF
>TRBJ1-2|NA|NA|TRBV7-9
TGTGCCAGCAGCCTCGCCCTCGATGGCTTTTATGGCTACACCTTC
CASSLALDGFYGYTF
>TRBJ2-3|TRBD1|once|TRBV7-3
TGTGCCAGCAGCTTGGGACAGGGGGTAAACACAGATACGCAGTATTTT
CASSLGQGVNTDTQYF
>TRBJ2-7|NA|NA|TRBV29-1
TGCAGCGTTGGTCTAGAGGGTCCCTCCTACGAGCAGTACTTC
CSVGLEGPSYEQYF
>TRBJ2-7|NA|NA|TRBV18
TGTGCCAGCTCATCTGTCGACAGTCACAACGAGCAGTACTTC
CASSSVDSHNEQYF
>TRBJ2-5|TRBD2|NA|TRBV9
TGTGCCAGCAGCGTAGCCGTAGCGGGAGGGTACCAAGAGACCCAGTACTTC
CASSVAVAGGYQETQYF
>TRBJ1-6|NA|NA|TRBV11-2
TGTGCCAGCAGCTTAGGTCGGGCAGGCCTCTATAATTCACCCCTCCACTTT
CASSLGRAGLYNSPLHF
>TRBJ2-1|NA|NA|TRBV5-8
TGTGCCAGCAGCTTGAATCTTGAGCAGTTCTTC
CASSLNLEQFF
>TRBJ2-5|TRBD2|once|TRBV7-9
TGTGCCAGCAGCTTAGTTGGAGGACTAGCGGGGGGGTCGGAGACCCAGTACTTC
CASSLVGGLAGGSETQYF
>TRBJ2-7|TRBD1|NA|TRBV16
TGTGCCAGCAGCCTACCGGGACAGGGGATCTACGAGCAGTACTTC
CASSLPGQGIYEQYF
>TRBJ2-7|NA|NA|TRBV29-1
TGCAGCGTTGATAGTCAACCTCCCCCCCCCTACGAGCAGTACTTC
CSVDSQPPPPYEQYF
>TRBJ2-7|NA|NA|TRBV4-1
TGCGCCAGCAGCCAAGATCTCGGACACCCCTACGAGCAGTACTTC
CASSQDLGHPYEQYF
>TRBJ2-5|TRBD2|NA|TRBV28
TGTGCCAGCAGCCCTATACTAGCGGGGGTCCAAGAGACCCAGTACTTC
CASSPILAGVQETQYF
>TRBJ2-2|NA|NA|TRBV6-5
TGTGCCAACCCCGGGGCGAGGACCGGGGAGCTGTTTTTT
CANPGARTGELFF
>TRBJ1-1|NA|NA|TRBV28
TGTGCCAGCAGTTGGCAGGTAGTCGGGACTGAAGCTTTCTTT
CASSWQVVGTEAFF
>TRBJ2-5|TRBD1|NA|TRBV7-6
TGTGCCAGCAGCATGACAGGGAATAACGAAGAGACCCAGTACTTC
CASSMTGNNEETQYF
>TRBJ1-1|NA|once|TRBV30
TGTGCCTGGACCCATGGGATTTTGGTTGGGAAAGTAGGCACTGAAGCTTTCTTT
CAWTHGILVGKVGTEAFF
>TRBJ2-3|TRBD1|once|TRBV7-9
TGTGCCAGCAGCTCGACCTCAGGGGGCCACCCAGATACGCAGTATTTT
CASSSTSGGHPDTQYF
>TRBJ1-4|NA|NA|TRBV7-4
TGTGCCACGGAAAACCGGGCATCTAATGAAAAACTGTTTTTT
CATENRASNEKLFF
>TRBJ2-7|NA|NA|TRBV5-4
TGTGCCAGCAGCTTGGATAACGAGCAGTACTTC
CASSLDNEQYF
>TRBJ2-1|TRBD2|NA|TRBV11-3
TGTGCCAGCAGCTTAGAGGGTCCACTAGCGGAGGCCTACAATGAGCAGTTCTTC
CASSLEGPLAEAYNEQFF
>TRBJ2-7|TRBD2|NA|TRBV7-2
TGTGCCAGCAGCCACGGACTAGCGACCGTCTACGAGCAGTACTTC
CASSHGLATVYEQYF
>TRBJ1-6|TRBD1|NA|TRBV4-1
TGCGCCAGCAGCCAAGATGCCCTAGGACGGGACAGTGATTCACCCCTCCACTTT
CASSQDALGRDSDSPLHF
>TRBJ2-7|TRBD2|once|TRBV7-2
TGTGCCAGCAGCTTAGAGGGACTAGCGGGAGTCCACGAGCAGTACTTC
CASSLEGLAGVHEQYF
>TRBJ2-3|TRBD2|NA|TRBV30
TGTGCCTGGAGTGCAGGACTAGCGGAGAACACAGATACGCAGTATTTT
CAWSAGLAENTDTQYF
>TRBJ2-7|TRBD1|NA|TRBV5-1
TGCGCCAGCAGTTCGACAGGGAAACAATCCTACGAGCAGTACTTC
CASSSTGKQSYEQYF